The entry below describes one T cell receptor (beta chain). Its antigen is unidentified. The data originate from a study of lymphopenia after photon versus proton radiotherapy. The CDR3 length is 14 residues. Germline lookup yields CDR1 LGHNA and CDR2 YNFKEQ. V was pared by 1 base and J by 4 bases, with 10 bases between. Some clones are missing from TCRdb's copy, which holds only in-frame ones; the method was immunoSEQ multiplex PCR. This table holds approximately 45,000 clones, approximately 83% found once. The study, taken as a whole, reports: Oligoclonal CD8+ Temra expansion after nadir drove photon patients' diversity drop. Photon-treated patients lost naive T cells and TCR diversity; proton-treated stayed stable. Post-nadir TCR diversity decline inversely tracked overall survival among those who died. Only patients who died were analyzed for survival; proton advantage is unproven.

The J gene is TRBJ2-5, the V gene TRBV4-2; tentative D call: TRBD1 (6 bases). The material sequenced was peripheral blood, taken from a patient treated with photon-based radiotherapy. The clonotype originates from a middle-aged man with gastric cancer. CDR3 nucleotides: TGTGCCAGCAGCCAAGGTGGACAGTCAGAGACCCAGTACTTC. It encodes CASSQGGQSETQYF.